The entry that follows covers one TCR beta chain sequence. Its antigen is not known. The source of the sample is a study of OX40 agonist ivuxolimab in advanced cancers. In the study overall: Partial responses occurred in Three dose-escalation patients, one with hepatocellular carcinoma and two with cutaneous melanoma.

Only in-frame clones appear in the TCRdb table, and some are missing; sequencing was by immunoSEQ multiplex PCR. The sample includes about 69,000 clones, 80% of them seen just once. Findings and caveats of the study: Relative to CD4+ cells, CD8+ T cells on average had more expanded clones. Partly responding patients at 0.1-3.0 mg/kg showed some of the smallest clonal expansion.

Germline CDR1 and CDR2: SNHLY and FYNNEI. Unmatched junction bases numbered 7, after V lost 6 bases and J lost 8 bases. The CDR3 covers 14 residues. Specimen: CD4+ or CD8+ T cells sorted from blood, collected in a trial of the OX40 agonist ivuxolimab. The chain joins TRBV2 to TRBJ1-4; 9 nucleotides line up with TRBD1. The TCR comes from an adult with an advanced solid tumor such as melanoma, head and neck, liver or kidney cancer. This CDR3 reads CASRIWDRDEKLFF. The CDR3 DNA is TGTGCCAGCAGAATTTGGGACAGGGACGAAAAACTGTTTTTT. Using reference TRBV2 and TRBJ1-4 for the parts outside the CDR3, the full variable domain is EPEVTQTPSHQVTQMGQEVILRCVPISNHLYFYWYRQILGQKVEFLVSFYNNEISEKSEIFDDQFSVERPDGSNFTLKIRSTKLEDSAMYFCASRIWDRDEKLFFGSGTQLSVL.